These 15 T cell receptor beta chains came from one sample sequenced in a study of PD-1 blockade in classical Hodgkin lymphoma. Libraries were prepared by immunoSEQ multiplex PCR; TCRdb keeps only in-frame clonotypes and omits some of them. The sample lists about 58,000 clones; around 93% were seen once. All trial patients relapsed after autologous stem cell transplantation. The sequencing here drew on peripheral blood mononuclear cells (PBMCs), taken before the second cycle of nivolumab. These receptors all come from a human donor with classical Hodgkin lymphoma.

The chain employs TRBV1 and TRBJ1-2; the table's D call, TRBD1, has no DNA check behind it. TRBV1 is given as a pseudogene. This CDR3 region has 14 residues. CDR3 region: CTSRPPQKVYGYTF. The CDR3 DNA is TGCACCAGCAGACCCCCGCAGAAAGTCTATGGCTACACCTTC.

The chain uses TRBV7-6 and TRBJ2-7, with TRBD1 as a possible D gene (6 bases). The CDR3 is 13 residues long. Per the germline V gene, CDR1 is SGHVS and CDR2 is FNYEAQ. The V gene lost 6 bases and the J gene lost 2 bases, with 11 bases spanning the gap. CDR3 protein: CASSRTVTYEQYF. In DNA form, the CDR3 reads TGTGCCAGCAGTCGGACAGTAACCTACGAGCAGTACTTC.

The genes are TRBV5-1 and TRBJ2-7; 7 bases align to TRBD1. CDR3 length: 13 residues. CDR1 is SGHRS and CDR2 is YFSETQ in the germline V gene. Trimming cost V 4 bases and J 2 bases; bases outside gene matches: 3. DNA of the CDR3: TGCGCCAGCAGCGCCGGGACAGCCTACGAGCAGTACTTC. It specifies CASSAGTAYEQYF.

This rearrangement joins TRBV19 to TRBJ1-2; no definite D call. Trimming pared 5 bases from V and 0 bases from J, leaving 10 bases between. Germline V gene data show CDR1 as LNHDA and CDR2 as SQIVND (reference sequence). There are 14 residues in the CDR3. The CDR3, as DNA: TGTGCCAGTAGTTGGGCGTATACTAACTATGGCTACACCTTC. It specifies CASSWAYTNYGYTF.

CDR3: CASSPRPGQVLNYGYTF. CDR3 sequence (DNA): TGTGCCAGTAGCCCCCGACCGGGACAGGTTCTCAACTATGGCTACACCTTC. This chain links TRBV19 with TRBJ1-2, with TRBD1 matching over 8 bases. Germline CDR1 and CDR2: LNHDA and SQIVND (reference sequence). Germline trimming cut 6 bases from V and 2 bases from J; bases unmatched to any gene: 14. The CDR3 is 17 amino acids. The full variable domain, in which reference TRBV19 and TRBJ1-2 provide the parts outside the CDR3, is DGGITQSPKYLFRKEGQNVTLSCEQNLNHDAMYWYRQDPGQGLRLIYYSQIVNDFQKGDIAEGYSVSREKKESFPLTVTSAQKNPTAFYLCASSPRPGQVLNYGYTFGSGTRLTVV.

The J gene is TRBJ2-1, the V gene TRBV6-6; the D gene is possibly TRBD2 (5 bases). The CDR3 has 15 amino acids. Trimming took 0 bases from V and 7 from J, leaving 13 bases between them. Germline CDR1 reads MNHNY; CDR2 reads SVGAGI (reference sequence). The CDR3, as DNA: TGTGCCAGCAGTTACTCGAGGGCCGGCTATAATGAGCAGTTCTTC. This translates into CASSYSRAGYNEQFF.

The chain employs TRBV9 and TRBJ2-2; D is possibly TRBD1 or TRBD2 (5 bases each). The V end was cut by 0 bases, the J end by 4 bases, with 10 bases between. This CDR3 contains 15 residues. Germline CDR1 reads SGDLS; CDR2 reads YYNGEE. This CDR3 reads CASSVVWGSTGELFF. The DNA of the CDR3 is TGTGCCAGCAGCGTAGTATGGGGGAGCACCGGGGAGCTGTTTTTT.

The rearrangement joins TRBV14 to TRBJ1-5; TRBD1 might be the D (5 bases). V gave up 4 bases and J gave up 4 bases, with 17 bases separating them. Germline V gives CDR1 SGHDN, CDR2 FVKESK. This CDR3 region has 16 residues. For the CDR3, the DNA is TGTGCCAGCAGCCCCCGCTGGCAGGGCAAAAATCAGCCCCAGCATTTT. It specifies CASSPRWQGKNQPQHF.

The chain has TRBV5-1 and TRBJ2-3, with 8 bases lining up with TRBD1. The CDR3 runs to 14 residues. After removal of 4 bases from V and 0 bases from J, the junction contained 1 base not matched to a gene. Germline V gene lookup returns CDR1 SGHRS and CDR2 YFSETQ. For the CDR3, the DNA is TGCGCCAGCAGCCAGGGGGCTAGCACAGATACGCAGTATTTT. This codes for CASSQGASTDTQYF.

The chain recombines TRBV6-4 with TRBJ2-1; D unresolved. V lost 1 base and J 0 bases, leaving 7 bases between the germline ends. CDR3 length: 15 amino acids. The V gene's germline CDR1 is MRHNA and CDR2 SNTAGT. In nucleotides, the CDR3 is TGTGCCAGCAGTGACTATGAGAGCTCCTACAATGAGCAGTTCTTC. Protein: CASSDYESSYNEQFF.

V usage is TRBV28 and J usage is TRBJ1-1; D is uncertain. Germline loops: CDR1 MDHEN, CDR2 SYDVKM. There are 13 residues in the CDR3. Trimming pared 4 bases from V and 3 bases from J, leaving 9 bases between. The CDR3 DNA reads as TGTGCCAGCAGTTCGACAAGATACACTGAAGCTTTCTTT. Translation gives CASSSTRYTEAFF.

The rearrangement joins TRBV30 to TRBJ1-5, with a tentative D call TRBD1 (6 bases). Germline V gene data show CDR1 as GTSNPN and CDR2 as SVGIG (reference sequence). The CDR3 contains 14 residues. Deletions cut 5 bases from V and 1 base from J, with 12 bases between. The CDR3 DNA sequence: TGTGCCTGGGATCATCAGGGGAGCAATCAGCCCCAGCATTTT. Translating it yields CAWDHQGSNQPQHF. Full variable domain (missing parts from reference TRBV30 and TRBJ1-5): SQTIHQWPATLVQPVGSPLSLECTVEGTSNPNLYWYRQAAGRGLQLLFYSVGIGQISSEVPQNLSASRPQDRQFILSSKKLLLSDSGFYLCAWDHQGSNQPQHFGDGTRLSIL.

V is TRBV5-6 and J is TRBJ2-3, with 9 positions matching TRBD2. V lost 4 bases, J lost 2 bases, and 8 bases stayed unmatched. Germline loops: CDR1 SGHDT, CDR2 YYEEEE. The CDR3 runs to 16 residues. The DNA for the CDR3 is TGTGCCAGCAGCCAACGACTAGCGGCTCTCACAGATACGCAGTATTTT. It codes for CASSQRLAALTDTQYF.

The J gene is TRBJ1-6, the V gene TRBV19, with 10 bases matching TRBD1. Per germline, CDR1 LNHDA and CDR2 SQIVND (reference sequence). The CDR3 loop spans 17 amino acids. The junction had 5 bases not matched to a gene; V was cut back by 4 bases and J by 2 bases. The CDR3 loop reads CASSTGTGAPYNSPLHF. The DNA for the CDR3 is TGTGCCAGTAGTACCGGGACAGGGGCCCCCTATAATTCACCCCTCCACTTT.

This CDR3 is CASSQDQGTGELFF. The DNA of the CDR3 is TGTGCCAGCAGCCAAGATCAGGGCACCGGGGAGCTGTTTTTT. This rearrangement joins TRBV4-2 to TRBJ2-2; D perhaps matches TRBD1 (5 bases). Trimming cost V 0 bases and J 4 bases, with 6 bases left between them. CDR1 is LGHNA and CDR2 is YNFKEQ in the germline V gene. The CDR3 is 14 amino acids.